Following are 7 T cell receptor beta chains from one sample sequenced in a study of T cells in women clearing cervical HPV infection. The table came from immunoSEQ multiplex PCR; TCRdb's copy has only in-frame clones and leaves some out. The repertoire table contains 25,000 to 35,000 clones. Source material: blood buffy coat. The receptors were gathered from a woman aged 18 to 75 with a cervical HPV16 infection that either progressed to CIN3+ or cleared (not recorded which).

A note on this clone: Read data end 3 residues before the CDR3 end; the end is taken from the germline J gene. The rearrangement joins TRBV6-1 to TRBJ1-1; no firm D call. V was trimmed by 3 bases and J by 7 bases, leaving 15 bases between them. This CDR3 has 14 residues. Germline CDR1 and CDR2: MNHNS and SASEGT. CDR3 in amino acids: CASSEVTGVSEAFF. The sequenced part of the CDR3 DNA is TGTGCCAGCAGTGAGGTGACGGGTGTCAGTGAA.

With regard to this clone: The sequenced fragment ends 3 residues before the CDR3 boundary, so the rest is inferred from the germline J gene. The sample has other DNA sequences that encode this CDR3 too. The chain employs TRBV30 and TRBJ1-6; 7 bases agree with TRBD1. The V and J ends lost 3 bases and 7 bases, in that order; junction bases with no gene match: 6. Germline values: CDR1 GTSNPN, CDR2 SVGIG (reference sequence). CDR3 length: 14 residues. The CDR3 spells CAWSRTGPNSPLHF. CDR3 DNA, as far as it was read: TGTGCCTGGAGCCGGACAGGACCCAATTCACCC.

On this clone itself: With the read ending 3 residues before the CDR3 end, the germline J gene is used to fill in that end. J is TRBJ2-7 and V is TRBV7-3, with 10 bases identical to TRBD2. The germline V gene encodes CDR1 SGHTA and CDR2 FQGTGA. The ends lost 0 bases at V and 3 bases at J; junction bases unmatched: 5. The CDR3 extends over 16 amino acids. This CDR3 reads CASSLTGVAGGYEQYF. CDR3 DNA, as far as it was read: TGTGCCAGCAGCTTAACCGGGGTAGCGGGAGGCTACGAG.

A remark on this clone: From the germline J gene comes the end of the CDR3, since the read stops 3 residues before it. The gene calls are TRBV11-3 and TRBJ2-2; perhaps TRBD1 as D (6 bases). The CDR3 totals 15 residues. The V and J ends lost 0 bases and 5 bases respectively, with 10 bases between them. The germline V gene has CDR1 SGHNT and CDR2 YENEEA. The CDR3 protein is CASSLDGTPTGELFF. The DNA read from the CDR3 is TGTGCCAGCAGCTTAGACGGGACACCAACCGGGGAG.

Turning to this clone: The read halts 3 residues ahead of the CDR3 end, with the missing end drawn from the germline J gene. The chain combines TRBV19 with TRBJ2-2; 8 nucleotides align to TRBD1. The CDR3 loop spans 13 amino acids. V gave up 8 bases and J gave up 5 bases; unmatched junction bases: 4. Germline CDR1 and CDR2: LNHDA and SQIVND (reference sequence). Incomplete CDR3 DNA: TGTGCCAGTTCTCAGGGGGCGACCGGGGAG. Encoded protein: CASSQGATGE. The whole CDR3 is CASSQGATGELFF.

With respect to this clone: One junction end does not reproduce the germline sequence, and a read error may be involved. The CDR3 goes on 3 residues after the read ends, and that part is filled in from the germline J gene. Other DNA sequences in the same sample also yield this CDR3. This sequence joins TRBV30 and TRBJ1-3; TRBD1 agrees at 9 bases. CDR1 is GTSNPN, CDR2 SVGIG, per germline (reference sequence). The CDR3 sequence is 16 residues long. Partial CDR3 DNA: TGTGCCTGGAGTGGGACAGGGGTTTTTGTTGGAAACACA. This sequence encodes CAWSGTGVFVGNT. The complete CDR3 sequence is CAWSGTGVFVGNTIYF.

About this clone: With the read ending 3 residues before the CDR3 end, the germline J gene is used to fill in that end. V and J are TRBV7-9 and TRBJ2-1; 7 positions agree with TRBD2. V dropped 5 bases and J dropped 2; count of bases not matched to a gene: 6. The V gene's germline CDR1 is SEHNR and CDR2 FQNEAQ (reference sequence). This CDR3 is 15 amino acids long. The covered CDR3 bases are TGTGCCAGCAGCCAGCGCGGGAGAGCCTACAATGAG. Translated: CASSQRGRAYNE. The CDR3 in its entirety is CASSQRGRAYNEQFF.